This T cell receptor (beta chain) was captured by sequencing in a study of cytomegalovirus exposure and HLA in healthy donors. Study in general: A subsequent analysis stated that the 100 to 150 validation repertoires were run on the same platform as the roughly 670 first-cohort repertoires.

About this clone: The antigen is unknown.

Sequencing used immunoSEQ multiplex PCR; TCRdb keeps in-frame clones, though not all of them. The table includes around 60,000 clones, about 95% detected once. Points from the study as a whole: Clusters of TCRs from the first cohort tended to co-occur in the 120 or so validation repertoires (as a later analysis found). Investigators reported 164 TCR beta chains as tied to cytomegalovirus.

Germline V gives CDR1 SGHTA, CDR2 FQGTGA. The CDR3 covers 12 residues. V lost 1 base, J lost 6 bases, and 7 bases lay in between. This sequence joins TRBV7-3 and TRBJ2-7; unclear D gene. This clonotype was obtained from a woman younger than 35 in good health and CMV-seronegative. The specimen sequenced was PBMCs. CDR3 coding DNA: TGTGCCAGCAGCTTAAGTGGCGGCGAGCAGTACTTC. Translated, it gives CASSLSGGEQYF.